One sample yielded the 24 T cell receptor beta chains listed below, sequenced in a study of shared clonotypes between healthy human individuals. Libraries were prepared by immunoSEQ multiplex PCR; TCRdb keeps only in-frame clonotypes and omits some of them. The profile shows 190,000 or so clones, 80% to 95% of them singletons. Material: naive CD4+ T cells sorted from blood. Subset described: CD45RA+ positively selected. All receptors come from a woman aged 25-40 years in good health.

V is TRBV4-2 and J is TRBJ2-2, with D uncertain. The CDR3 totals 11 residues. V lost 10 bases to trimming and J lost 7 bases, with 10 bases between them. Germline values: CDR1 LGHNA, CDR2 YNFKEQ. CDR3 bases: TGTGCCACTTCATGGGGCGGGGAGCTGTTTTTT. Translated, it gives CATSWGGELFF.

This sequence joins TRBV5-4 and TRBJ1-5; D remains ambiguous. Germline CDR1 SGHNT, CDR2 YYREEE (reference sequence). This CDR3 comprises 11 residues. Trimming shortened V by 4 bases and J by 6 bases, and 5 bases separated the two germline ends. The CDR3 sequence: CASSRFQPQHF. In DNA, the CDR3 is TGTGCCAGCAGCCGTTTTCAGCCCCAGCATTTT.

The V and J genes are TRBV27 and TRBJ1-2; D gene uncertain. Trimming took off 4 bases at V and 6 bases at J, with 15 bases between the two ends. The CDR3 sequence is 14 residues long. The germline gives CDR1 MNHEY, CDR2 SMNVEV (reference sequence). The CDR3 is CASSSAGQGDGYTF. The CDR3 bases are TGTGCCAGCAGTTCGGCAGGTCAAGGAGATGGCTACACCTTC.

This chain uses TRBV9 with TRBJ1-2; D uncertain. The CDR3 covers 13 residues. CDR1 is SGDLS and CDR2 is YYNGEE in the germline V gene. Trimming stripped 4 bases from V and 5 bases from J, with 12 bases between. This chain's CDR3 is CASSPTEGYGYTF. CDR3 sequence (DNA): TGTGCCAGCAGCCCTACCGAGGGTTATGGCTACACCTTC.

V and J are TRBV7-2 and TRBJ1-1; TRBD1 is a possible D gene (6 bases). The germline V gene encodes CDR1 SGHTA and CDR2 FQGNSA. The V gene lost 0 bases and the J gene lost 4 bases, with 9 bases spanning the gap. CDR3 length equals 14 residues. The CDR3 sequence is CASSLARGSTEAFF. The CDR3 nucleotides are TGTGCCAGCAGCTTAGCAAGGGGGTCCACTGAAGCTTTCTTT.

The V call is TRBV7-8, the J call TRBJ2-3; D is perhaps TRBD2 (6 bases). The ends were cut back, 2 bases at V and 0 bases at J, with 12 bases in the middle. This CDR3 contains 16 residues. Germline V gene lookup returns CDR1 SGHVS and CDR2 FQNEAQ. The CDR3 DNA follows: TGTGCCAGCAGCTTACAAGCGGGCCTAAGCACAGATACGCAGTATTTT. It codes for CASSLQAGLSTDTQYF.

This CDR3 is CASSWGDAGEAYEQYF. In nucleotides, the CDR3 is TGTGCCAGCAGTTGGGGTGATGCGGGAGAGGCATACGAGCAGTACTTC. The chain recombines TRBV27 with TRBJ2-7; 7 positions agree with TRBD2. There are 16 residues in the CDR3. The V and J ends lost 4 bases and 4 bases, in that order; junction bases with no gene match: 13. Germline V gene sequence: CDR1 MNHEY, CDR2 SMNVEV (reference sequence).

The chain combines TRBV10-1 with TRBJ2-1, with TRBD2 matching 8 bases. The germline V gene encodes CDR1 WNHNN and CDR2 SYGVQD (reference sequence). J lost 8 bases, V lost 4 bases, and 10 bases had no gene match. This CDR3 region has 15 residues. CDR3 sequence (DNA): TGCGCCAGCAGTGGATCAGCGGGAGCGATTGATGAGCAGTTCTTC. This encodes CASSGSAGAIDEQFF.

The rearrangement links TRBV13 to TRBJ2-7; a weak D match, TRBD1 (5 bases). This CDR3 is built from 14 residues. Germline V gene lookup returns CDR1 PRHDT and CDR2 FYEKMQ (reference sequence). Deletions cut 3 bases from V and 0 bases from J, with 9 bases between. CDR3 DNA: TGTGCCAGCAGCTTTGGGGCTAGCTCCTACGAGCAGTACTTC. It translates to CASSFGASSYEQYF.

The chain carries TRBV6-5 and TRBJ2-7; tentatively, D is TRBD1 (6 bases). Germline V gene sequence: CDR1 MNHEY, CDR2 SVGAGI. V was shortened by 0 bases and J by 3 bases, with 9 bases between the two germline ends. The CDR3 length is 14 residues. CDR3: CASSYSWDNYEQYF. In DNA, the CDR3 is TGTGCCAGCAGTTACTCGTGGGACAACTACGAGCAGTACTTC.

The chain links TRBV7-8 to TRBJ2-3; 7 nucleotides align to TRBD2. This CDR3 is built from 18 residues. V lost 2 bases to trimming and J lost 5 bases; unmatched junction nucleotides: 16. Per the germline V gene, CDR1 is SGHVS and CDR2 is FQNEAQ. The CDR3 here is CASSLFGRGTGRVDTQYF. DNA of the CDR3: TGTGCCAGCAGCTTATTCGGGCGGGGGACCGGCCGGGTAGATACGCAGTATTTT.

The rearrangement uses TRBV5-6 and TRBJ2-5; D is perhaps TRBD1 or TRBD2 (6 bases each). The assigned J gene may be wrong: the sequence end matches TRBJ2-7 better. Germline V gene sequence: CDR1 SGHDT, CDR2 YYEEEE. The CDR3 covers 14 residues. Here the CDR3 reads CASRAQGTSYEQYF. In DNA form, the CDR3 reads TGTGCCAGCAGGGCGCAGGGGACTTCCTACGAGCAGTACTTC.

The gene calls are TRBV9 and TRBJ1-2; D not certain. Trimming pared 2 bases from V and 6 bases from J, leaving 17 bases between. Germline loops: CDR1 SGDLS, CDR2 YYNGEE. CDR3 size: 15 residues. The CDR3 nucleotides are TGTGCCAGCAGCGTCACGACTGCATCTGCTCATGGCTACACCTTC. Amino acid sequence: CASSVTTASAHGYTF. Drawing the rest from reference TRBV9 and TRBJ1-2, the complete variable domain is DSGVTQTPKHLITATGQRVTLRCSPRSGDLSVYWYQQSLDQGLQFLIQYYNGEERAKGNILERFSAQQFPDLHSELNLSSLELGDSALYFCASSVTTASAHGYTFGSGTRLTVV.

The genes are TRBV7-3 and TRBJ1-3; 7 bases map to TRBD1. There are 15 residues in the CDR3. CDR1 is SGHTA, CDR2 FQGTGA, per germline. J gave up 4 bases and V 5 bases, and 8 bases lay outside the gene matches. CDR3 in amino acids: CASSPRQGAGNTIYF. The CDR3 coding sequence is TGTGCCAGCAGCCCCCGACAGGGCGCCGGAAACACCATATATTTT.

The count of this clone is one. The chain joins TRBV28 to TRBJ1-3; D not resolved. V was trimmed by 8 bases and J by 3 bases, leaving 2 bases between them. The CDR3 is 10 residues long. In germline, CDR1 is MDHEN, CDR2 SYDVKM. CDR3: CASYGNTIYF. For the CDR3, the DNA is TGTGCCAGCTATGGAAACACCATATATTTT.

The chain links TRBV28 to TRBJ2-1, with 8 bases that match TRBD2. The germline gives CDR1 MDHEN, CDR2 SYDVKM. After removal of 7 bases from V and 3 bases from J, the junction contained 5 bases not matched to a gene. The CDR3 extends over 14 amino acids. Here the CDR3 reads CASIKAGVYNEQFF. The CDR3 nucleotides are TGTGCCAGCATTAAAGCGGGAGTCTACAATGAGCAGTTCTTC.

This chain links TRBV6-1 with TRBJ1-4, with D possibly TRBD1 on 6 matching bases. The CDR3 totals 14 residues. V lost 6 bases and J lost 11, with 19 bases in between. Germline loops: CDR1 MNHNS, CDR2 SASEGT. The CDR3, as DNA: TGTGCCAGCAGAGGGCTAACAGGGAATGGGAAACTGTTTTTT. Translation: CASRGLTGNGKLFF.

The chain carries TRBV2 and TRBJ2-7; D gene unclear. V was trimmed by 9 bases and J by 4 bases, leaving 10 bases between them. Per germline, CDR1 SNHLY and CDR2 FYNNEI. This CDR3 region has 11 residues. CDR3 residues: CASQRRYEQYF. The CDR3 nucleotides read TGTGCCAGTCAGAGGCGGTACGAGCAGTACTTC.

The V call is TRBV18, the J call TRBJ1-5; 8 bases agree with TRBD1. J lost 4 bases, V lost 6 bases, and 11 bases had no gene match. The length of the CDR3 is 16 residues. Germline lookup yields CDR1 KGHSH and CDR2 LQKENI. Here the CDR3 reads CASSLTGGKNNQPQHF. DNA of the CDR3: TGTGCCAGCTCCCTAACAGGGGGTAAGAATAATCAGCCCCAGCATTTT.

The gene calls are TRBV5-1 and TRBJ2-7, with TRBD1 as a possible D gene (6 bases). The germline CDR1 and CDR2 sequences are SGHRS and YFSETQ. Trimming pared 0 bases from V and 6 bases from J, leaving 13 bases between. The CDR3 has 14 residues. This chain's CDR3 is CASSLDGQKREQYF. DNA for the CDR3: TGCGCCAGCAGCTTGGATGGACAGAAGCGCGAGCAGTACTTC.

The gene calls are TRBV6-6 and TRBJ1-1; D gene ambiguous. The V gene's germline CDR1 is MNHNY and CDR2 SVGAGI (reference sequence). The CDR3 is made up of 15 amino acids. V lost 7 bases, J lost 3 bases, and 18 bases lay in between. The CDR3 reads CASTTTAMSDTEAFF. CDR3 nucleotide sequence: TGTGCCAGCACTACAACCGCGATGTCGGACACTGAAGCTTTCTTT.

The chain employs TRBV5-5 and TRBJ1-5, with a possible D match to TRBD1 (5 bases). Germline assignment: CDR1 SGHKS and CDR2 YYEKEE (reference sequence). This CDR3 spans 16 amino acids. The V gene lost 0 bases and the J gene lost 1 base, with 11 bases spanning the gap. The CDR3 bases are TGTGCCAGCAGCTTGGTCGGGGGTTTAAGCAATCAGCCCCAGCATTTT. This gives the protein CASSLVGGLSNQPQHF.

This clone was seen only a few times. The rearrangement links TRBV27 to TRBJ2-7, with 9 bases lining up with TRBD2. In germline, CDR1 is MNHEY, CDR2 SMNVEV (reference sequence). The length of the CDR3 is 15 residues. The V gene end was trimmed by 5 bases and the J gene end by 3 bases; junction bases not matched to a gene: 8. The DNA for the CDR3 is TGTGCCAGCAGTCCCCTAGCGGGATCTGTCTACGAGCAGTACTTC. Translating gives CASSPLAGSVYEQYF.

CDR3 region: CASSLLWLAGELFF. The CDR3 nucleotides are TGTGCCAGCAGCTTGCTATGGTTGGCCGGGGAGCTGTTTTTT. This sequence joins TRBV5-5 and TRBJ2-2, with D uncertain. V lost 1 base and J 6 bases, leaving 10 bases between the germline ends. The CDR3 covers 14 residues. Germline CDR1 SGHKS, CDR2 YYEKEE (reference sequence).